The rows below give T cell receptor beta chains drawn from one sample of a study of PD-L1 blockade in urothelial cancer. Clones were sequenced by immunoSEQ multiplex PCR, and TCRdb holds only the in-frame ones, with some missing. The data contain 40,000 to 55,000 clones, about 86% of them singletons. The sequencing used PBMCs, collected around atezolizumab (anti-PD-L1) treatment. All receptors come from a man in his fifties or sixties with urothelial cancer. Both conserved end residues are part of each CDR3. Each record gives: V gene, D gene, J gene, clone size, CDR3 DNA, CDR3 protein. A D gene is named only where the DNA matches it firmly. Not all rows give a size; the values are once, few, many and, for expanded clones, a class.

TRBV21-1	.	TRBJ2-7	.	TGTGCCAGCAGCAGTGGGAGACAGGGAGATTCCGAGCAGTACTTC	CASSSGRQGDSEQYF
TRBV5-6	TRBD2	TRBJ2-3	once	TGTGCCAGCAGCTTGGGGGCTAGCGGGGGTGGAGATACGCAGTATTTT	CASSLGASGGGDTQYF
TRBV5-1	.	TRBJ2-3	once	TGCGCCAGCAAGGTGGCGGTCAGCACAGATACGCAGTATTTT	CASKVAVSTDTQYF
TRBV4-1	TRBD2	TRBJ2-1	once	TGCGCCAGCAGCCCCGGCGGGAAGCGGGGGGGCCAGAATGAGCAGTTCTTC	CASSPGGKRGGQNEQFF
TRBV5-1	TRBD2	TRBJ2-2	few	TGCGCCAGCAGCATAACGACTAGCGGGGGACAAACCGGGGAGCTGTTTTTT	CASSITTSGGQTGELFF
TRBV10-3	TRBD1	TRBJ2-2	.	TGTGCCATCAGTGGGACAGGGTCGTCCGGGGAGCTGTTTTTT	CAISGTGSSGELFF
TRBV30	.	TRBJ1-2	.	TGTGCCTCTGTACTAAAGGGGTCGTATGGCTACACCTTC	CASVLKGSYGYTF
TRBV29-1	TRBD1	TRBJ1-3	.	TGCAGCGTTGAAAAGGGACAGAAGGTATATTTT	CSVEKGQKVYF
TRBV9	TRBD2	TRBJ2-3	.	TGTGCCAGCAGCGTAGAGTACGGGGGGGCTGGCACAGATACGCAGTATTTT	CASSVEYGGAGTDTQYF
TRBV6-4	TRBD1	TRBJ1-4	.	TGTGCCAGCACCAGCCGACAGGGCCTAAGAGATGAAAAACTGTTTTTT	CASTSRQGLRDEKLFF
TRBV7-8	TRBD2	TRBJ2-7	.	TGTGCCAGCAGCCTGGGACTAGTGAACGAGCAGTACTTC	CASSLGLVNEQYF
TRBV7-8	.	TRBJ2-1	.	TGTGCCAGCAGCAGCACAGGGTCGGTCAATGAGCAGTTCTTC	CASSSTGSVNEQFF
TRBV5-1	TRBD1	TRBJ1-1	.	TGCGCCAGCAGTTACGACAGGGTTGACACTGAAGCTTTCTTT	CASSYDRVDTEAFF
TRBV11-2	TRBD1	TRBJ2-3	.	TGTGCCAGCGGCCAAGCCGCTCAGGGACAGTCGAGGTGGGATACGCAGTATTTT	CASGQAAQGQSRWDTQYF
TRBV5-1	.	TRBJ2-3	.	TGCGCCAGCAGCTTGCAGGGGGGTGGCACAGATACGCAGTATTTT	CASSLQGGGTDTQYF
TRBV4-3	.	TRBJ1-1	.	TGCGCCAGCAGCCCGAGCGAGGAGGGCACTGAAGCTTTCTTT	CASSPSEEGTEAFF
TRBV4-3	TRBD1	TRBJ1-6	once	TGCGCCAGCAGCCAAGGACAGGGGGTCCTTTCACCCCTCCACTTT	CASSQGQGVLSPLHF
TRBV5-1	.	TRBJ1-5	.	TGCGCCAGCAGCTCATCCTGGGGGGATCAGCCCCAGCATTTT	CASSSSWGDQPQHF
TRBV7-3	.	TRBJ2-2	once	TGTGCCAGCAGCTTAAACGGTTACACCGGGGAGCTGTTTTTT	CASSLNGYTGELFF
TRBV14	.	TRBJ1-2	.	TGTGCCAGCAGCCAAGCGGGGGTTGGCTACACCTTC	CASSQAGVGYTF
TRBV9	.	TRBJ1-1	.	TGTGCCAGCAGCGTAGAGCCAGGGAACACTGAAGCTTTCTTT	CASSVEPGNTEAFF
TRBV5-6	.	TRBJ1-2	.	TGTGCCAGCAGCTTGGTAGGACTGACTAACTATGGCTACACCTTC	CASSLVGLTNYGYTF
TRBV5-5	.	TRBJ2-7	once	TGTGCCAGCAGCTTGGGACTGTCCTCCTACGAGCAGTACTTC	CASSLGLSSYEQYF
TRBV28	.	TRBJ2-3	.	TGTGCCAGCCGGACGTGGGGGCGCAAAGATACGCAGTATTTT	CASRTWGRKDTQYF
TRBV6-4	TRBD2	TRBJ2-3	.	TGTGCCAAAACGGGACTAGCGGGATCCTCCACAGATACGCAGTATTTT	CAKTGLAGSSTDTQYF
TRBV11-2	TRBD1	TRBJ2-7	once	TGTGCCAGCAGCTTATGGGACAGGGGTCACGAGCAGTACTTC	CASSLWDRGHEQYF
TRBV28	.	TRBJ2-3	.	TGTGCCAGCAGTTTATTCCGGGGTTCAGGTAGTGCAGATACGCAGTATTTT	CASSLFRGSGSADTQYF
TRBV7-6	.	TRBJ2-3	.	TGTGCCAGCAGCTTGAATCCGGGAGGCACAGATACGCAGTATTTT	CASSLNPGGTDTQYF
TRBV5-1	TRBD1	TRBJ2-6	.	TGCGCCAGCAGCTTGGGGACAGGGATAAGCTCTGGGGCCAACGTCCTGACTTTC	CASSLGTGISSGANVLTF
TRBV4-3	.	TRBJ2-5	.	TGCGCCAGCAGCCAAGGGAGGAAGCGTAGTGAGACCCAGTACTTC	CASSQGRKRSETQYF
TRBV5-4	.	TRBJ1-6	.	TGTGCCAGCAGCCCTGACAGCTCCTATAATTCACCCCTCCACTTT	CASSPDSSYNSPLHF
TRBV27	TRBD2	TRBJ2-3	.	TGTGCCAGCAGTTCCGTCCCGGGACTAGCGGGGGGGGTACTTTTT	CASSSVPGLAGGVLF
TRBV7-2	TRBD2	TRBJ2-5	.	TGTGCCAGCAGCTTAGCGCGGCTAGCGGGGGGTCCTCGGCGCCAAGAGACCCAGTACTTC	CASSLARLAGGPRRQETQYF
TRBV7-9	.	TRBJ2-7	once	TGTGCCAGCAGCACCCTGGGCAGGGGCGAGCAGTACTTC	CASSTLGRGEQYF
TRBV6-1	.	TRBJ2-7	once	TGTGCCAGCAGTGAAAGACAGCTTCGGGAGCAGTACTTC	CASSERQLREQYF
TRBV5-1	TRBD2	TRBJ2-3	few	TGCGCCAGCAGCTTGGACCCAGTTCTTACTAGCGGGGGGAGCACAGATACGCAGTATTTT	CASSLDPVLTSGGSTDTQYF
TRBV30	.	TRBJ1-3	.	TGTGCCTGGAGTGTACAGTCTGGAAACACCATATATTTT	CAWSVQSGNTIYF